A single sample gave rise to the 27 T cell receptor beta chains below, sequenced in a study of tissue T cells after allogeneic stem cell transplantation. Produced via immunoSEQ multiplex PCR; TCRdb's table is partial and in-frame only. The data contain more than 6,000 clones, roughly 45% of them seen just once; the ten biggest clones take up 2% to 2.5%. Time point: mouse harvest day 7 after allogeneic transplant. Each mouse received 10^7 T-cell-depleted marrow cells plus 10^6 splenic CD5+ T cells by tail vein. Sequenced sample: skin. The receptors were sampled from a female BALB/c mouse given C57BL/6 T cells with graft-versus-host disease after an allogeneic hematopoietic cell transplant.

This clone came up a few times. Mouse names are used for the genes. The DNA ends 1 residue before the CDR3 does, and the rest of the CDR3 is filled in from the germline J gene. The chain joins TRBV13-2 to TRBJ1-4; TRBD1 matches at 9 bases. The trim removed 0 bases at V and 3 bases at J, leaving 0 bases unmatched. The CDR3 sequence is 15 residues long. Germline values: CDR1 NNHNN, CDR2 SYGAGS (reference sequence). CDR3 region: CASGDDRGPNERLFF. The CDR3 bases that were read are TGTGCCAGCGGTGATGACAGGGGGCCCAACGAAAGATTATTT.

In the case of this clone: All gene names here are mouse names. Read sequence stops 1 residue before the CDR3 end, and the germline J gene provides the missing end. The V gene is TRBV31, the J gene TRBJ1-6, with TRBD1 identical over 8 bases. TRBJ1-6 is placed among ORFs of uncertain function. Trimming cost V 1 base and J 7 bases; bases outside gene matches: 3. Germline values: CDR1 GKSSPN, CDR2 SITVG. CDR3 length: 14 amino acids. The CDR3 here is CAWSPGGENSPLYF. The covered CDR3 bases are TGTGCCTGGAGTCCAGGGGGCGAGAATTCGCCCCTCTAC.

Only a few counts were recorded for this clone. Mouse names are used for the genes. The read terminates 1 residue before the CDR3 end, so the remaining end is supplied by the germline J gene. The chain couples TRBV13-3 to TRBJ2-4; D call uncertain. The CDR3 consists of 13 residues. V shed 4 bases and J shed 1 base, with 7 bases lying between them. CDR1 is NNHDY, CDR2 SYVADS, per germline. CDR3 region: CASSSGGQNTLYF. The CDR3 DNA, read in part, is TGTGCCAGCAGTTCCGGGGGTCAAAACACCTTGTAC.

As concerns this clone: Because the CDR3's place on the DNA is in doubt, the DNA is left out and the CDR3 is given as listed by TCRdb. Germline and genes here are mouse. CDR3 sequence: CSSSQWGSGNTLYF. The chain has TRBV23 and TRBJ1-3. The CDR3 adds up to 14 amino acids, both ends counted. Germline CDR1 and CDR2: KGHTA and FQNQQP.

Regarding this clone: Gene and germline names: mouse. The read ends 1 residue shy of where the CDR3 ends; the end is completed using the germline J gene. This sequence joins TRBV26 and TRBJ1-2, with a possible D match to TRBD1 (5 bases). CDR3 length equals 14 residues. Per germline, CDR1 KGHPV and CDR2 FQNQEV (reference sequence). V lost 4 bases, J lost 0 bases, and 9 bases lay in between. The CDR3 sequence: CASSPRQSNSDYTF. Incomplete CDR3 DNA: TGTGCCAGCAGTCCCCGACAGTCAAACTCCGACTACACC.

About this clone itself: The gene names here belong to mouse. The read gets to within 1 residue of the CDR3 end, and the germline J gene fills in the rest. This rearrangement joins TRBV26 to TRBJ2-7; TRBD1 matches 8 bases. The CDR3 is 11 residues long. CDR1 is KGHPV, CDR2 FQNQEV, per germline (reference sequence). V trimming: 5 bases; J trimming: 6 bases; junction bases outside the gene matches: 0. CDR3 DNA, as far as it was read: TGTGCCAGCAGTACAGGGGGTGAACAGTAC. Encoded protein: CASSTGGEQY. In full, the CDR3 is CASSTGGEQYF.

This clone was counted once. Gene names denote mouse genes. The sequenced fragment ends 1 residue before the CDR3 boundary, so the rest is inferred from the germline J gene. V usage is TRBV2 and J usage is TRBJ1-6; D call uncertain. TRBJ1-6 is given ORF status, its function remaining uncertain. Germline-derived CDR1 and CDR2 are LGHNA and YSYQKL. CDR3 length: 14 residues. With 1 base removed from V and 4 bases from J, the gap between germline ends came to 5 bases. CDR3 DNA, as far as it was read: TGTGCCAGCAGCCAAGCGCAGTATAATTCGCCCCTCTAC. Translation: CASSQAQYNSPLY. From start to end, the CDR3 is CASSQAQYNSPLYF.

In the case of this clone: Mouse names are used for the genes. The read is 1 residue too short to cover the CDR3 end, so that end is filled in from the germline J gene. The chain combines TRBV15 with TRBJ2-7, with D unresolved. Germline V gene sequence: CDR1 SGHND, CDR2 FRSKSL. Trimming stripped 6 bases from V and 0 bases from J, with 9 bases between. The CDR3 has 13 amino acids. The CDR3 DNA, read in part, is TGTGCCAGCAGCCCCGGATTCTCCTATGAACAGTAC. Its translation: CASSPGFSYEQY. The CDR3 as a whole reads CASSPGFSYEQYF.

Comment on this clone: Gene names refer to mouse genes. This CDR3 is CASSLSGQGGTEVFF. The part of the CDR3 DNA that was read is TGTGCCAGCAGTCTGTCAGGACAGGGTGGCACAGAAGTCTTC. This sequence joins TRBV26 and TRBJ1-1, with 8 bases that match TRBD1. The read terminates 1 residue before the CDR3 end, so the remaining end is supplied by the germline J gene. CDR3 size: 15 residues. Per the germline V gene, CDR1 is KGHPV and CDR2 is FQNQEV (reference sequence). After removal of 0 bases from V and 4 bases from J, the junction contained 4 bases not matched to a gene.

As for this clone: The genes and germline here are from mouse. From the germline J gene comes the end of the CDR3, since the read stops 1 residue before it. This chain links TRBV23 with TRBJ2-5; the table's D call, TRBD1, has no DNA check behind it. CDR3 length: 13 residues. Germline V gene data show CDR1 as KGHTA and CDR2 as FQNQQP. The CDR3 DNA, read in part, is TGCTCCAGCAGTCAATCACAGGGGGACACCCAGTAC. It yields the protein CSSSQSQGDTQY. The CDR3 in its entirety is CSSSQSQGDTQYF.

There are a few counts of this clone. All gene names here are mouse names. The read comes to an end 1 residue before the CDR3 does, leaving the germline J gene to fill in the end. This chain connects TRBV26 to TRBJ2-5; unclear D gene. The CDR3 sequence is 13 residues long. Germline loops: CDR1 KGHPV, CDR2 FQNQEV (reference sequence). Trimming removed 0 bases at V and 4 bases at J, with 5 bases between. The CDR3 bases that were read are TGTGCCAGCAGTCTGTCTTCAGAAGACACCCAGTAC. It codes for CASSLSSEDTQY. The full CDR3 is CASSLSSEDTQYF. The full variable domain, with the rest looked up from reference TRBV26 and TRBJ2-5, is NSKVIQTPRYLVKGQGQKAKMRCIPEKGHPVVFWYQQNKNNEFKFLINFQNQEVLQQIDMTEKRFSAECPSNSPCSLEIQSSEAGDSALYLCASSLSSEDTQYFGPGTRLLVL.

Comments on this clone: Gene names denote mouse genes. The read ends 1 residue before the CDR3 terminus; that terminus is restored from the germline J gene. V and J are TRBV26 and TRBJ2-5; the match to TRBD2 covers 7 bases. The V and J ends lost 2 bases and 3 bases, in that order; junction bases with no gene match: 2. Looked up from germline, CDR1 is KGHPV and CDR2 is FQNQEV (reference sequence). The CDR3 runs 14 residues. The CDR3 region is CASSLQGLQDTQYF. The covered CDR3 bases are TGTGCCAGCAGTCTGCAGGGACTGCAAGACACCCAGTAC.

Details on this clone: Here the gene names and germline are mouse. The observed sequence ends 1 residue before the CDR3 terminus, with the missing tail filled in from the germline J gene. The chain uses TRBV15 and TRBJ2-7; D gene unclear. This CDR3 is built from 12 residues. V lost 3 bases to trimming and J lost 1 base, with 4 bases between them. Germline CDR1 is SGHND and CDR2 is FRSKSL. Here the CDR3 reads CASSFRSYEQYF. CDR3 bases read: TGTGCCAGCAGTTTTCGGTCCTATGAACAGTAC.

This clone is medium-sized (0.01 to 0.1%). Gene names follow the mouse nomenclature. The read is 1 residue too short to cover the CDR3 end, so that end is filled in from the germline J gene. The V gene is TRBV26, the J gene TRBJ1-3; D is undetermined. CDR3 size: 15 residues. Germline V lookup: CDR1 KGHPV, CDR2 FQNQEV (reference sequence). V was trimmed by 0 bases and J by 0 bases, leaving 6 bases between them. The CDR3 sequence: CASSLSPHSGNTLYF. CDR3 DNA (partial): TGTGCCAGCAGTCTGTCGCCCCATTCTGGAAATACGCTCTAT.

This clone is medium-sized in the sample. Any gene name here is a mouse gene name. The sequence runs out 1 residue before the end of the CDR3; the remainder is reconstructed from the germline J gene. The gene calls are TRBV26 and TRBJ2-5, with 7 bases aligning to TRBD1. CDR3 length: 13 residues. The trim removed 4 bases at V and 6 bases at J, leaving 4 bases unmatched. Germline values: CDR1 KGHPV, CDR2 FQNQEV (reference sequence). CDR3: CASSQTGVDTQYF. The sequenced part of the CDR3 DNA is TGTGCCAGCAGTCAAACAGGGGTTGACACCCAGTAC. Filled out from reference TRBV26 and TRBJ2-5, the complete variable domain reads NSKVIQTPRYLVKGQGQKAKMRCIPEKGHPVVFWYQQNKNNEFKFLINFQNQEVLQQIDMTEKRFSAECPSNSPCSLEIQSSEAGDSALYLCASSQTGVDTQYFGPGTRLLVL.

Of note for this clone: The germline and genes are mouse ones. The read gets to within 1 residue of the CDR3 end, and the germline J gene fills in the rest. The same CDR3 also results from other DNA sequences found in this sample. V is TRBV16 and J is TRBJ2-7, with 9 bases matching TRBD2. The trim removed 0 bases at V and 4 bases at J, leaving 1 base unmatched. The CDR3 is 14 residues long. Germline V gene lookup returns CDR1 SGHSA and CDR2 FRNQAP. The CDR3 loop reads CASSLETGGYEQYF. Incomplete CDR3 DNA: TGTGCAAGCAGCTTAGAGACTGGGGGTTATGAACAGTAC.

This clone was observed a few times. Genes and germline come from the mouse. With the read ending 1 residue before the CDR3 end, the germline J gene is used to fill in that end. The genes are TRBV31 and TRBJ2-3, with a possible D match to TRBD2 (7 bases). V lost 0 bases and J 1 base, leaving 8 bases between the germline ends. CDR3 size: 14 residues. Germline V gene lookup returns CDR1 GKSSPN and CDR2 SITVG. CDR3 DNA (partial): TGTGCCTGGAGTCTTGGGGGGCGTGCAGAAACGCTGTAT. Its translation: CAWSLGGRAETLY. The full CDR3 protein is CAWSLGGRAETLYF.

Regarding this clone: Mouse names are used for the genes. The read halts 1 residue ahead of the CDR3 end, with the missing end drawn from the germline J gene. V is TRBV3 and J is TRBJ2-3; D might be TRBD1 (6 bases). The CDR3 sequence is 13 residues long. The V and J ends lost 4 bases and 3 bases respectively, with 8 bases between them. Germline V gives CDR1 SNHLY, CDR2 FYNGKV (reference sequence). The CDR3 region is CASSSDRAETLYF. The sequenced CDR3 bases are TGTGCCAGCAGCTCCGACAGGGCAGAAACGCTGTAT.

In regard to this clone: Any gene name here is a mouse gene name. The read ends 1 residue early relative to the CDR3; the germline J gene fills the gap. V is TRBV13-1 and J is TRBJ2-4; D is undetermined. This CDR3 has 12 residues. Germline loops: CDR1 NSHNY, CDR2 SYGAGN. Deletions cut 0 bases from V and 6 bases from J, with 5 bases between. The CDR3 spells CASSDVGNTLYF. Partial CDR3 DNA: TGTGCCAGCAGTGATGTCGGGAACACCTTGTAC.

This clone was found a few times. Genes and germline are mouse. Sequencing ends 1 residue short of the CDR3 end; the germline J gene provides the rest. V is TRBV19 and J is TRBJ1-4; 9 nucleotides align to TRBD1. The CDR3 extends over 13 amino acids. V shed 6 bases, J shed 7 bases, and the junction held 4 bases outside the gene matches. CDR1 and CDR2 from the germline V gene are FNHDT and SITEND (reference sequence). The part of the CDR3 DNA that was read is TGTGCCAGCACCCGGGACAGGGCCGAAAGATTATTT. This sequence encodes CASTRDRAERLF. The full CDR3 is CASTRDRAERLFF.

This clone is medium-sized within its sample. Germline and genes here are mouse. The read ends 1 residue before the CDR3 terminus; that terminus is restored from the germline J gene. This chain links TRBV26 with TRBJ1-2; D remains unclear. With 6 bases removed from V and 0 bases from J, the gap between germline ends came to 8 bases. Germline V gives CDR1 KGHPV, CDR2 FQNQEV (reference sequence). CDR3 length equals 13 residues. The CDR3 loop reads CASSLQSNSDYTF. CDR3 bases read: TGTGCCAGCAGCCTCCAGTCAAACTCCGACTACACC.

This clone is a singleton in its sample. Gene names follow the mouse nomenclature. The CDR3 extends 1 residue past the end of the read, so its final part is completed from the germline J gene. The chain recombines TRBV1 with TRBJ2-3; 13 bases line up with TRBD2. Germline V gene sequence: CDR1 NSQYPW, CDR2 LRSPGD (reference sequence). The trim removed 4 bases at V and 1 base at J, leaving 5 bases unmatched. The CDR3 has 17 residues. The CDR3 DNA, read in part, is TGCACCTGCAGTGGGGACTGGGGGGGGAAGGGTGCAGAAACGCTGTAT. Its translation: CTCSGDWGGKGAETLY. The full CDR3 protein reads CTCSGDWGGKGAETLYF.

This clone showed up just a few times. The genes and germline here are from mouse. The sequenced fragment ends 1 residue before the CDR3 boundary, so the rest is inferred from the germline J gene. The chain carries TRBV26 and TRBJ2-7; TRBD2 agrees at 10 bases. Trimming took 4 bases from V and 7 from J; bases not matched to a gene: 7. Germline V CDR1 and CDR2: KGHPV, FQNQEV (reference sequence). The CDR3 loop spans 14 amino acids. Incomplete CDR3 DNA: TGTGCCAGCAGTCCCGACTGGGGGGTAGGAGAACAGTAC. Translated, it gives CASSPDWGVGEQY. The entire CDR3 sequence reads CASSPDWGVGEQYF.

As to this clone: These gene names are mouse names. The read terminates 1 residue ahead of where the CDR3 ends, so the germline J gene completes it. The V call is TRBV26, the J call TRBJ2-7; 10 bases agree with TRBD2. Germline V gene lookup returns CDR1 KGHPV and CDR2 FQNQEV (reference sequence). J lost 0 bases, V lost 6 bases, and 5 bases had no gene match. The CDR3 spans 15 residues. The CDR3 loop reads CASSLDWGSSYEQYF. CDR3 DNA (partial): TGTGCCAGCAGCCTGGACTGGGGGAGCTCCTATGAACAGTAC.

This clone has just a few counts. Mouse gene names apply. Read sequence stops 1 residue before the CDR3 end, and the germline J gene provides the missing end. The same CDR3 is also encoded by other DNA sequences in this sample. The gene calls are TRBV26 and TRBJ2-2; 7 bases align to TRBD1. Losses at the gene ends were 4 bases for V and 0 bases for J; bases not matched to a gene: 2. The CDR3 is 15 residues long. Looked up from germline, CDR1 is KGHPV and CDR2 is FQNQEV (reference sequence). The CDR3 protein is CASSPGTANTGQLYF. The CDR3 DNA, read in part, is TGTGCCAGCAGTCCCGGGACAGCAAACACCGGGCAGCTCTAC.

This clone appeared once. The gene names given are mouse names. The CDR3 spells CASSPGTEVFF. CDR3 DNA, as far as it was read: TGTGCCAGCAGCCCCGGGACCGAAGTCTTC. The chain joins TRBV2 to TRBJ1-1, with D perhaps TRBD1 (5 bases). Read coverage stops 1 residue before the CDR3 terminus; the germline J gene supplies the remainder. Deletions cut 4 bases from V and 8 bases from J, with 8 bases between. CDR3 size: 11 residues. CDR1 and CDR2 from the germline V gene are LGHNA and YSYQKL.

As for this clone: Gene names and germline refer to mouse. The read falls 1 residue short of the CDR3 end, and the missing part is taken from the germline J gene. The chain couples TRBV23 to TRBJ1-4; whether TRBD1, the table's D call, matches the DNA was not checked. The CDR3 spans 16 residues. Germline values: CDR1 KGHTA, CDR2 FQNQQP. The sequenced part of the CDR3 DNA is TGCTCCAGCAGTCAATCGGGGACAGGGGGCAACGAAAGATTATTT. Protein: CSSSQSGTGGNERLF. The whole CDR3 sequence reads CSSSQSGTGGNERLFF.